This T cell receptor (beta chain) was documented in a study of blood T cells in healthy people across ages. Study context: For every two T cells, template switching captured about one barcoded beta molecule. Study-wide points: PBMCs that were unsorted prevented a conclusive naive versus antigen-experienced comparison.

Combining a sample-barcoded 5' primer with a J-beta primer mix, a second PCR ran for roughly 6 to 12 cycles. The authors tagged each cDNA molecule using a template-switch adaptor with 12 random nucleotides. TCRdb independently ran MiXCR on the 5' RACE reads; one entry per CDR3 protein. The sample has about 730,000 distinct CDR3 sequences, 43% seen once. A remark on this clonotype: Antigen specificity is unknown.

Sequencing was carried out using blood. The receptor was isolated from a woman in her sixties in good health.

CDR3 nucleotides: TGTGCCATCAGTGCAGGGGGTTCGGCCGGGGAGCTGTTTTTT. Translating it yields CAISAGGSAGELFF. V gene TRBV10-3 combines with J gene TRBJ2-2, with 7 bases fitting TRBD1. The CDR3 runs 14 residues. The V gene's germline CDR1 is ENHRY and CDR2 SYGVKD. With V trimmed by 4 bases and J by 6 bases, 5 bases remained unmatched.